A selection of T cell receptor beta chains follows, all from one sample in a study of T cell responses to AZD1222 COVID-19 vaccine. TCRdb's copy holds only in-frame clones and misses some; the assay was immunoSEQ multiplex PCR. The sample yields some 120,000 clones, 70% to 90% seen once. The input for sequencing was peripheral blood, taken on day 0 of AZD1222 vaccination. The receptor source for this set is an adult in good health. CDR3s leave out the opening cysteine and the closing phenylalanine or tryptophan. D genes are given only for firm matches. Part of the rows lack a size; the others show once, few, many or a class for expanded clones.

ASRLDGQIAEAF | TRBJ1-1 | TRBV7-9 | 12 | - | -
ASRYSGRAYNEQF | TRBJ2-1 | TRBV5-4 | 13 | - | TRBD2
ASSLSGNTIY | TRBJ1-3 | TRBV7-3 | 10 | - | -
ASSSSTTSSGNEQF | TRBJ2-1 | TRBV7-3 | 14 | once | TRBD2
ASILQVNEQF | TRBJ2-1 | TRBV7-9 | 10 | - | -
ASSQVLGTNQPQH | TRBJ1-5 | TRBV4-1 | 13 | - | -
ASKETRDYNEQF | TRBJ2-1 | TRBV6-4 | 12 | once | -
ASSLFEQGLQPQH | TRBJ1-5 | TRBV7-8 | 13 | - | -
ATSGHGGSPYNEQF | TRBJ2-1 | TRBV15 | 14 | - | -
ASRGRLLNTEAF | TRBJ1-1 | TRBV6-5 | 12 | - | -
ASSLEVNQPQH | TRBJ1-5 | TRBV11-2 | 11 | - | -
ASSLVPMGGFTGNTIY | TRBJ1-3 | TRBV7-2 | 16 | few | -
ASTETGQALQAF | TRBJ1-1 | TRBV19 | 12 | - | -
ASSLLAGGVGNEQF | TRBJ2-1 | TRBV3-1/TRBV3-2 | 14 | - | TRBD2
ASSLSGGRKNIQY | TRBJ2-4 | TRBV5-6 | 13 | once | TRBD2
AWSAGGGNTGELF | TRBJ2-2 | TRBV30 | 13 | once | TRBD2
ASGFSVSSNEKLF | TRBJ1-4 | TRBV12-5 | 13 | - | -
ASSYQGADQPQH | TRBJ1-5 | TRBV18 | 12 | - | TRBD1